A single sample gave rise to the 25 T cell receptor beta chains below, sequenced in a study of Graves' ophthalmopathy and Graves' hyperthyroidism. Investigators amplified TCR beta CDR3 regions from RNA transcripts. The library came from an HTBI-primed first-round RT-PCR and a second-round multiplex PCR. A single record per CDR3 protein comes from TCRdb applying MiXCR to the multiplex PCR reads. The profile shows hundreds of thousands of distinct CDR3 sequences, about 20% of them singletons. Specimen: peripheral blood. The receptor set was obtained from a woman aged 18-29 years with stable Graves' hyperthyroidism. Some clones in this sample may be carry-over from other donors' samples.

The chain has TRBV4-2 and TRBJ1-1, with D possibly TRBD1 on 5 matching bases. The V end lost 0 bases, the J end lost 5 bases, and 7 bases lay between the germline ends. Germline V gene lookup returns CDR1 LGHNA and CDR2 YNFKEQ. The length of the CDR3 is 13 residues. The CDR3 DNA is TGTGCCAGCAGCCAAGAGAGACAGACTGAAGCTTTCTTT. Protein: CASSQERQTEAFF.

This clonotype was seen at least ten times. The chain joins TRBV6-5 to TRBJ2-7; D is unresolved. CDR1 MNHEY and CDR2 SVGAGI come from the germline V gene. This CDR3 has 14 residues. V was clipped by 2 bases and J by 2 bases, with 10 bases between them. For the CDR3, the DNA is TGTGCCAGCAGTTACGGCGGCAGAGCCTACGAGCAGTACTTC. Its protein product is CASSYGGRAYEQYF.

This clonotype occurred many times. In DNA form, the CDR3 reads TGCAGTGCTAGTCCCCGGGGGGGAGGCTATGACGAGCAGTACTTC. Protein: CSASPRGGGYDEQYF. The J gene is TRBJ2-7, the V gene TRBV20-1; 8 positions match TRBD2. Trimming removed 3 bases from V and 5 bases from J; junction bases left unmatched: 12. This CDR3 spans 15 amino acids. CDR1 is DFQATT, CDR2 SNEGSKA, per germline (reference sequence).

This clonotype was observed a handful of times. The rearrangement links TRBV11-2 to TRBJ1-6; D not resolved. The CDR3 spans 16 residues. V dropped 5 bases and J dropped 0 bases, with 11 bases sitting between them. Germline V lookup: CDR1 SGHAT, CDR2 FQNNGV. The CDR3 DNA follows: TGTGCCAGCAGCACGACCTACAGCTCCTATAATTCACCCCTCCACTTT. As protein: CASSTTYSSYNSPLHF.

In its sample, this clonotype was seen many times. The chain carries TRBV6-1 and TRBJ1-2; D ambiguous. The germline V gene encodes CDR1 MNHNS and CDR2 SASEGT. CDR3 length: 13 residues. Trimming removed 6 bases from V and 4 bases from J, with 12 bases in between. The CDR3 is CASSPAEFYGYTF. The CDR3 DNA reads as TGTGCCAGCAGCCCGGCCGAGTTCTATGGCTACACCTTC.

Ten or more counts support this clonotype. V is TRBV20-1 and J is TRBJ1-1; 7 nucleotides align to TRBD1. The junction had 8 bases not matched to a gene; V was cut back by 4 bases and J by 6 bases. The CDR3 consists of 13 residues. CDR1 DFQATT and CDR2 SNEGSKA come from the germline V gene (reference sequence). The CDR3 DNA is TGCAGTGCTAAGACAGGGATGTTCGCTGAAGCTTTCTTT. It yields the protein CSAKTGMFAEAFF.

This clonotype was seen repeatedly, ten times or more. The V gene is TRBV4-1, the J gene TRBJ2-5, with D possibly being TRBD2 (6 bases). Germline V gene lookup returns CDR1 MGHRA and CDR2 YSYEKL. The CDR3 runs to 15 residues. The V end was cut by 3 bases, the J end by 3 bases, with 14 bases between. The CDR3 region is CASSQSKGLKETQYF. As DNA, the CDR3 is TGCGCCAGCAGCCAGAGTAAGGGACTTAAAGAGACCCAGTACTTC.

This chain links TRBV7-8 with TRBJ2-2; no definite D call. CDR1 and CDR2 (germline): SGHVS, FQNEAQ. The CDR3 extends over 13 amino acids. V was trimmed by 8 bases and J by 4 bases, leaving 11 bases between them. This CDR3 is CASYPDLTGELFF. Written as DNA, the CDR3 is TGTGCCAGCTATCCGGACCTCACCGGGGAGCTGTTTTTT.

In its sample, this clonotype was seen a few times. The rearrangement joins TRBV19 to TRBJ1-5; maybe TRBD1 (6 bases). Trimming removed 3 bases at V and 6 bases at J, with 12 bases between. The CDR3 sequence is 14 residues long. The germline CDR1 and CDR2 sequences are LNHDA and SQIVND (reference sequence). CDR3 nucleotides: TGTGCCAGTAGTATGAGGGGGGCTGGTCAGCCCCAGCATTTT. The encoded protein is CASSMRGAGQPQHF. Looking up the rest from reference TRBV19 and TRBJ1-5 gives the full variable domain: DGGITQSPKYLFRKEGQNVTLSCEQNLNHDAMYWYRQDPGQGLRLIYYSQIVNDFQKGDIAEGYSVSREKKESFPLTVTSAQKNPTAFYLCASSMRGAGQPQHFGDGTRLSIL.

The chain links TRBV6-1 to TRBJ2-5; possibly TRBD1 for D (6 bases). The CDR3 runs to 12 residues. The V end lost 8 bases, the J end lost 5 bases, and 12 bases lay between the germline ends. In germline, CDR1 is MNHNS, CDR2 SASEGT. The DNA of the CDR3 is TGTGCCAGCGACAGGTACGCGGAGACCCAGTACTTC. It specifies CASDRYAETQYF.

The rearrangement links TRBV11-2 to TRBJ1-3; 7 nucleotides line up with TRBD1. V trimming: 8 bases; J trimming: 8 bases; junction bases outside the gene matches: 9. This CDR3 comprises 13 residues. CDR1 is SGHAT, CDR2 FQNNGV, per germline. The CDR3 loop is CASSPTGTDTIYF. The CDR3 coding sequence is TGTGCCAGCTCACCGACAGGGACTGACACCATATATTTT.

This clonotype appeared many times. The chain carries TRBV28 and TRBJ1-1, with 10 bases lining up with TRBD1. Trimming removed 4 bases from V and 7 bases from J; junction bases left unmatched: 6. The V gene's germline CDR1 is MDHEN and CDR2 SYDVKM. The CDR3 sequence is 14 residues long. The CDR3 region has the DNA TGTGCCAGCAGTTCGGGACAGGGGAGGGTTGAAGCTTTCTTT. Translating it yields CASSSGQGRVEAFF. Using reference TRBV28 and TRBJ1-1 for the parts outside the CDR3, the full variable domain is DVKVTQSSRYLVKRTGEKVFLECVQDMDHENMFWYRQDPGLGLRLIYFSYDVKMKEKGDIPEGYSVSREKKERFSLILESASTNQTSMYLCASSSGQGRVEAFFGQGTRLTVV.

This clonotype occurred many times. This sequence joins TRBV7-2 and TRBJ2-2; TRBD2 matches 11 bases. CDR1 is SGHTA and CDR2 is FQGNSA in the germline V gene. CDR3 length equals 15 residues. V gave up 6 bases and J gave up 8 bases; unmatched junction bases: 8. CDR3 loop: CASRLRLAGLGELFF. The CDR3 region has the DNA TGTGCCAGCAGGTTAAGACTAGCGGGATTGGGGGAGCTGTTTTTT.

V gene TRBV2 combines with J gene TRBJ1-1; perhaps TRBD1 as D (5 bases). CDR3 size: 16 residues. Between the trimmed V and J ends, which lost 5 bases and 1 base, there was a span of 17 bases. Germline loops: CDR1 SNHLY, CDR2 FYNNEI. CDR3 bases: TGTGCCAGCAGTAGCAGGGCTCCAGGATCGAACACTGAAGCTTTCTTT. This sequence encodes CASSSRAPGSNTEAFF. Based on the CDR3 plus reference TRBV2 and TRBJ1-1, the full variable domain is EPEVTQTPSHQVTQMGQEVILRCVPISNHLYFYWYRQILGQKVEFLVSFYNNEISEKSEIFDDQFSVERPDGSNFTLKIRSTKLEDSAMYFCASSSRAPGSNTEAFFGQGTRLTVV.

This clonotype has a count of ten or more. This sequence joins TRBV30 and TRBJ1-1; D unresolved. Trimming cost V 0 bases and J 11 bases, with 13 bases left between them. The V gene's germline CDR1 is GTSNPN and CDR2 SVGIG (reference sequence). The CDR3 is 12 amino acids. This CDR3 reads CAWSVRARRAFF. The DNA of the CDR3 is TGTGCCTGGAGTGTAAGGGCCAGGCGGGCTTTCTTT.

This clonotype was seen ten or more times. J is TRBJ2-4 and V is TRBV13; D not certain. V was shortened by 6 bases and J by 0 bases, with 15 bases between the two germline ends. The CDR3 length is 16 residues. From germline, CDR1 is PRHDT and CDR2 FYEKMQ (reference sequence). The CDR3 sequence is CASSPPPGVAKNIQYF. The CDR3 DNA reads TGTGCCAGCAGTCCACCCCCCGGAGTAGCCAAAAACATTCAGTACTTC.

This clonotype was observed at least ten times. V usage is TRBV7-8 and J usage is TRBJ1-1; 7 bases match TRBD1. V trimming: 5 bases; J trimming: 6 bases; junction bases outside the gene matches: 12. Germline CDR1 and CDR2: SGHVS and FQNEAQ. The CDR3 sequence is 15 residues long. CDR3 amino acids: CASSIRLTGSPEAFF. The CDR3 DNA reads as TGTGCCAGCAGCATTAGATTGACAGGGTCGCCTGAAGCTTTCTTT.

Many counts were recorded for this clonotype. The chain combines TRBV6-5 with TRBJ2-7, with TRBD1 identical over 9 bases. Germline values: CDR1 MNHEY, CDR2 SVGAGI. CDR3 size: 17 residues. V lost 2 bases and J lost 2; bases outside the gene matches: 10. The CDR3 reads CASSYPAGTGKAYEQYF. Here the CDR3 DNA reads TGTGCCAGCAGTTACCCGGCAGGGACAGGGAAGGCCTACGAGCAGTACTTC.

The rearrangement uses TRBV7-3 and TRBJ2-7; 13 bases are a match to TRBD2. Germline CDR1 SGHTA, CDR2 FQGTGA. The CDR3 sequence is 16 residues long. Germline trimming cut 5 bases from V and 5 bases from J; bases unmatched to any gene: 9. This chain's CDR3 is CASSLRTSGSFNEQYF. DNA of the CDR3: TGTGCCAGCAGCCTTCGGACTAGCGGGAGTTTTAACGAGCAGTACTTC.

V is TRBV12-3 or TRBV12-4 and J is TRBJ2-7, with 7 positions matching TRBD2. This CDR3 is 14 amino acids long. The ends lost 4 bases at V and 0 bases at J; junction bases unmatched: 3. In DNA, the CDR3 is TGTGCCAGCAGTTGGGGGGGTGACTCCTACGAGCAGTACTTC. It is translated as CASSWGGDSYEQYF.

This clonotype was picked up many times. The CDR3 sequence is CASSWVNSPLHF. The CDR3 nucleotides are TGTGCCAGCAGTTGGGTTAATTCACCCCTCCACTTT. V gene TRBV12-3 or TRBV12-4 combines with J gene TRBJ1-6; D not resolved. Trimming pared 4 bases from V and 6 bases from J, leaving 4 bases between. The CDR3 has 12 residues.

This clonotype was detected ten times or more. The V and J genes are TRBV29-1 and TRBJ2-2, with TRBD2 matching over 10 bases. CDR3 length: 13 amino acids. V gave up 7 bases and J gave up 5 bases; unmatched junction bases: 4. The germline gives CDR1 SQVTM, CDR2 ANQGSEA. The CDR3 protein is CSGAGGRTGELFF. The CDR3 DNA reads as TGCAGCGGAGCGGGAGGGCGAACCGGGGAGCTGTTTTTT.

This clonotype was recorded at least ten times. The rearrangement uses TRBV11-2 and TRBJ2-2; 7 nucleotides match TRBD2. The germline V gene has CDR1 SGHAT and CDR2 FQNNGV. J gave up 4 bases and V 1 base, and 6 bases lay outside the gene matches. This CDR3 spans 16 amino acids. The CDR3 DNA reads TGTGCCAGCAGCTTAGGTTTTCGCGGGGGCACCGGGGAGCTGTTTTTT. Its translation is CASSLGFRGGTGELFF.

CDR3 sequence: CASSRNPGQNLYEQYF. CDR3 sequence (DNA): TGTGCCAGCAGCAGAAATCCGGGACAGAATCTCTACGAGCAGTACTTC. The chain carries TRBV9 and TRBJ2-7; TRBD1 agrees at 7 bases. J was trimmed by 3 bases and V by 4 bases; bases with no gene match: 13. Per germline, CDR1 SGDLS and CDR2 YYNGEE. This CDR3 spans 16 amino acids.

This clonotype was found many times. This chain links TRBV7-9 with TRBJ1-2, with D hard to call. CDR3 length equals 13 residues. Germline loops: CDR1 SEHNR, CDR2 FQNEAQ (reference sequence). V gave up 2 bases and J gave up 4 bases, with 8 bases separating them. CDR3 DNA sequence: TGTGCCAGCAGCTTATCAGAAGTCTATGGCTACACCTTC. This translates into CASSLSEVYGYTF.